The T cell receptor beta chain under discussion was sequenced for a study of cytomegalovirus exposure and HLA in healthy donors. As for the study in general: It was reported in a later analysis that the same platform had been used for the roughly 130 validation repertoires as for the 666 first-cohort repertoires. Study-level points and caveats: The study recorded fewer than 200 TCR beta chains that were cytomegalovirus-associated. Specificity of three CMV-associated chains for CMV antigens was verified in vitro.

The donors belonged to the roughly 110-subject validation cohort, separate from the approximately 670-subject first cohort. In regard to this clone: Its antigen is still unknown.

Produced via immunoSEQ multiplex PCR; TCRdb's table is partial and in-frame only. The table lists 80,000 to 100,000 clones, roughly 90% of them singletons. Germline values: CDR1 SGHVS, CDR2 FQNEAQ. The V and J ends lost 2 bases and 0 bases respectively, with 13 bases between them. This CDR3 has 17 amino acids. The V call is TRBV7-8, the J call TRBJ2-2, with a possible D match to TRBD1 (6 bases). Sequencing was carried out using PBMCs. The source is a man aged 18 to 29 in good health and CMV-seropositive. DNA for the CDR3: TGTGCCAGCAGCTTAAGGGGGAACCTTACGAACACCGGGGAGCTGTTTTTT. Translated, it gives CASSLRGNLTNTGELFF. Full variable domain (remainder filled in from reference TRBV7-8 and TRBJ2-2): GAGVSQSPRYKVAKRGQDVALRCDPISGHVSLFWYQQALGQGPEFLTYFQNEAQLDKSGLPSDRFFAERPEGSVSTLKIQRTQQEDSAVYLCASSLRGNLTNTGELFFGEGSRLTVL.